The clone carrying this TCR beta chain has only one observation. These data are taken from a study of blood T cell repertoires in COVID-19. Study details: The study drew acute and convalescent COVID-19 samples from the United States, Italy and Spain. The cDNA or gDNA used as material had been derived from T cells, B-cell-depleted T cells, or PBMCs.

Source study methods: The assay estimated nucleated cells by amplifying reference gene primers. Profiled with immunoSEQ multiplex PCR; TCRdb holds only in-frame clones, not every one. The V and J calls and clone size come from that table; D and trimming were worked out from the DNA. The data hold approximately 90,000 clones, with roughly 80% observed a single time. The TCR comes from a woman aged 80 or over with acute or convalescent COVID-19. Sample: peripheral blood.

The CDR3 region has the DNA TGTGCCAGCAGCTTAGGAAGCGGGAGTCCAGATACGCAGTATTTT. Translated: CASSLGSGSPDTQYF. The V and J genes are TRBV11-3 and TRBJ2-3; 8 bases agree with TRBD2. The length of the CDR3 is 15 residues. V shed 1 base, J shed 4 bases, and the junction held 4 bases outside the gene matches. In germline, CDR1 is SGHNT, CDR2 YENEEA. The full variable domain, its missing parts supplied by reference TRBV11-3 and TRBJ2-3, is EAGVVQSPRYKIIEKKQPVAFWCNPISGHNTLYWYLQNLGQGPELLIRYENEEAVDDSQLPKDRFSAERLKGVDSTLKIQPAELGDSAVYLCASSLGSGSPDTQYFGPGTRLTVL.